These T cell receptor beta chains were read from a single sample in a study of blood T cell repertoires in COVID-19. Using immunoSEQ multiplex PCR, the repertoire was profiled, and TCRdb retains in-frame clones only, with some absent. Here the sample spans fewer than 120,000 clones, 82% being singletons. Material for sequencing was peripheral blood. The origin of the receptors is a woman aged 60-75 years with acute or convalescent COVID-19. Each CDR3 is given with its conserved first and last residue. A D gene is named only where the DNA matches it firmly. Size is omitted from some rows. Given values are once, few, many or a class for expanded clones.

clone_size	v_call	d_call	j_call	cdr3_nt	cdr3_aa
.	TRBV24-1	.	TRBJ2-2	TGTGCCACCAGTGATTTAAGGGACAACCCCTTTAACACCGGGGAGCTGTTTTTT	CATSDLRDNPFNTGELFF
.	TRBV5-1	.	TRBJ1-2	TGCGCCAGCAGCTCGGGACCGGAGGGAAGTGGCTACACCTTC	CASSSGPEGSGYTF
many	TRBV24-1	.	TRBJ2-1	TGTGCCACCAGTGCAACCGAACGAATGCGTGAGCAGTTCTTC	CATSATERMREQFF
.	TRBV4-3	.	TRBJ1-2	TGCGCCAGCAGCCAAGGGGGCGACTATGGCTACACCTTC	CASSQGGDYGYTF
.	TRBV9	.	TRBJ1-3	TGTGCCAGCAACTCCAACTCTGGAAACACCATATATTTT	CASNSNSGNTIYF
.	TRBV4-3	.	TRBJ1-4	TGCGCCAGCAGCCAGGTCCCCCGGCGGGCTAATGAAAAACTGTTTTTT	CASSQVPRRANEKLFF
once	TRBV6-5	TRBD2	TRBJ2-1	TGTGCCAGCATCCCCACTAGCGCAGGCAATGAGCAGTTCTTC	CASIPTSAGNEQFF
.	TRBV19	TRBD2	TRBJ2-5	TGTGCCAGTAGTTTGAGCGGGGGGTTGGAGACCCAGTACTTC	CASSLSGGLETQYF
once	TRBV30	TRBD1	TRBJ1-5	TGTGCCTGGGCCGGGACAGGGAATCAGCCCCAGCATTTT	CAWAGTGNQPQHF
.	TRBV6-2/TRBV6-3	.	TRBJ2-6	TGTGCCAGCAGTTACCTCTCTGGGGCCAACGTCCTGACTTTC	CASSYLSGANVLTF
.	TRBV5-1	TRBD1	TRBJ1-4	TGCGCCAGCAGCTTGACAGGGGGGTACGAAAAACTGTTTTTT	CASSLTGGYEKLFF
few	TRBV30	.	TRBJ1-1	TGTGCCTGGTCCCGAGGACCGGGAGTAGGGGCTGAAGCTTTCTTT	CAWSRGPGVGAEAFF
.	TRBV27	.	TRBJ2-5	TGTGCCAGCAGTTTATACTCCCGGGGGACCCAGTACTTC	CASSLYSRGTQYF
.	TRBV6-4	.	TRBJ2-3	TGTGCCAGCAGTAGTGAGAGCACAGATACGCAGTATTTT	CASSSESTDTQYF
.	TRBV5-1	.	TRBJ2-7	TGCGCCAGCAGCCCTGGGGGGACAGCCGGCTTGGAGCAGTACTTC	CASSPGGTAGLEQYF
.	TRBV9	.	TRBJ2-7	TGTGCCAGCAGCGTAGGGGGAGGAGTTGCTAGCGAGCAGTACTTC	CASSVGGGVASEQYF
.	TRBV27	TRBD1	TRBJ1-1	TGTGCCAGCGTACCGGGGCAGGGGGCGCCTGAAGCTTTCTTT	CASVPGQGAPEAFF
.	TRBV6-2/TRBV6-3	.	TRBJ2-2	TGTGCCAGCAGCAGACACGCGAACACCGGGGAGCTGTTTTTT	CASSRHANTGELFF
.	TRBV4-3	.	TRBJ2-2	TGCGCCAGCAGCCAAGTTCCCGGGGTGGCGTCCGGGAACACCGGGGAGCTGTTTTTT	CASSQVPGVASGNTGELFF
.	TRBV5-6	.	TRBJ2-2	TGTGCCAGCAGCTTGGCCCCGGCGGTGATGAACACCGGGGAGCTGTTTTTT	CASSLAPAVMNTGELFF
.	TRBV2	.	TRBJ1-2	TGTGCCAGCAGGGCAGACAGGCGAGCCTATGGCTACACCTTC	CASRADRRAYGYTF
.	TRBV19	.	TRBJ1-1	TGTGCCAGTAGTATAACAGGTAGGCTTGAAGCTTTCTTT	CASSITGRLEAFF
.	TRBV30	TRBD1	TRBJ2-7	TGTGCCTGGAGCCCCTCTGACAGGGTTCGAGAGCAGTACTTC	CAWSPSDRVREQYF
few	TRBV28	.	TRBJ1-3	TGTGCCAGCACCTCTCGAAACACCATATATTTT	CASTSRNTIYF
.	TRBV7-6	TRBD1	TRBJ2-2	TGTGCCAGCAGCTGGAGCGCCGGGACAGGGACCGGGGAGCTGTTTTTT	CASSWSAGTGTGELFF
.	TRBV12-3/TRBV12-4	.	TRBJ2-7	TGTGCCAGCAGTTTCAGAGGGAACGAGCAGTACTTC	CASSFRGNEQYF
once	TRBV4-3	.	TRBJ1-6	TGCGCCAGCAGCCAAGATCCGGGGAGAGCACCCCTCCACTTT	CASSQDPGRAPLHF
.	TRBV7-9	.	TRBJ2-6	TGTGCCAGCAGCCCGAGGCCGGCGGCCCCTGGGGCCAACGTCCTGACTTTC	CASSPRPAAPGANVLTF
once	TRBV9	TRBD1	TRBJ1-1	TGTGCCAGCAGCGTGGGACAGGGTGGTGAAGCTTTCTTT	CASSVGQGGEAFF
.	TRBV27	TRBD1	TRBJ1-2	TGTGCCAGCAGGGGACAGGGGGTACGTGGCTACACCTTC	CASRGQGVRGYTF
.	TRBV6-5	TRBD1	TRBJ1-2	TGTGCCAGCGCCGTAATCGGACAGGGGGAGGGCTACACCTTC	CASAVIGQGEGYTF
.	TRBV7-9	TRBD1	TRBJ1-1	TGTGCCAGCAGCTCCTGGACAGGTTCGGACACTGAAGCTTTCTTT	CASSSWTGSDTEAFF
few	TRBV6-5	.	TRBJ2-2	TGTGCCAGCAGGCTACAGGGGAGGACCGGGGAGCTGTTTTTT	CASRLQGRTGELFF
few	TRBV6-5	TRBD1	TRBJ1-2	TGTGCCAGCAGTTACGGGACAGACGGCTATGGCTACACCTTC	CASSYGTDGYGYTF
.	TRBV5-1	.	TRBJ1-6	TGCGCCAGCAGCTTGGCTAACAGTAATTCACCCCTCCACTTT	CASSLANSNSPLHF
once	TRBV6-2/TRBV6-3	TRBD2	TRBJ2-4	TGTGCCAGCAGTTCCTATAGGAGGGCGCACGGGGGGATAGCCAAAAACATTCAGTACTTC	CASSSYRRAHGGIAKNIQYF
.	TRBV20-1	.	TRBJ2-1	TGCAGTGCTAGTGGAGCCCCTGTATACAATGAGCAGTTCTTC	CSASGAPVYNEQFF
.	TRBV12-3/TRBV12-4	.	TRBJ1-1	TGTGCCAGCACGGACAGCATGAACACTGAAGCTTTCTTT	CASTDSMNTEAFF
once	TRBV3-1/TRBV3-2	.	TRBJ1-5	TGTGCCAGCAGCCAAGATGGGGCTCAGCCCCAGCATTTT	CASSQDGAQPQHF
once	TRBV27	.	TRBJ1-4	TGTGCCAGCGGACTAACGGAAAAACTGTTTTTT	CASGLTEKLFF
.	TRBV6-6	TRBD1	TRBJ2-1	TGTGCCAGCAGTCCTCCGGGACAGGGAAATGAGCAGTTCTTC	CASSPPGQGNEQFF
.	TRBV28	.	TRBJ2-3	TGTGCCAGCAGCCACGCGGCGTTCCGCGGAGATACGCAGTATTTT	CASSHAAFRGDTQYF
.	TRBV28	TRBD1	TRBJ1-2	TGTGCCAGCAGACAACAGGGACAGCCTTATGGCTACACCTTC	CASRQQGQPYGYTF
few	TRBV6-6	.	TRBJ1-5	TGTGCCAGCAGTTACTCGAGTGCGCCCCAGCATTTT	CASSYSSAPQHF